This T cell receptor beta chain was sequenced during a study of shared clonotypes between healthy human individuals. Study-wide findings and caveats: Clonotypes shared by all four sorted-subset donors had higher generation probabilities than non-shared clonotypes.

At a deep level, the assay was run. Clones were sequenced by immunoSEQ multiplex PCR, and TCRdb holds only the in-frame ones, with some missing. Here the sample spans 2 million to 3 million clones, roughly nine tenths being singletons. A remark on this clone: Its antigen is as yet unknown.

The germline V gene has CDR1 MNHNS and CDR2 SASEGT. There are 11 residues in the CDR3. V lost 6 bases to trimming and J lost 5 bases, with 6 bases between them. The receptor was derived from a man aged 18 to 29 in good health. Specimen: naive CD4+ T cells sorted from blood. Subset indicated: CD45RA+ positively selected. The rearrangement links TRBV6-1 to TRBJ2-3, with D unresolved. The chain's CDR3 is CASSQKDTQYF. Written as DNA, the CDR3 is TGTGCCAGCAGCCAGAAAGATACGCAGTATTTT.